This record looks at one T cell receptor beta chain sequence and its context. Germline assignment: CDR1 MDHEN and CDR2 SYDVKM. The ends were cut back, 6 bases at V and 0 bases at J, with 11 bases in the middle. The CDR3 length is 15 residues. Sequenced by immunoSEQ multiplex PCR; TCRdb stores in-frame clones only, minus some. The sample has around 150,000 clones; about 77% are singletons. This entry is derived from a study of blood T cell repertoires in COVID-19. Whole-study context: PBMCs, B-cell-depleted T cells, or T cells provided the cDNA or gDNA that made up the material.

Sequenced input: peripheral blood. This rearrangement joins TRBV28 to TRBJ2-2, with a tentative D call TRBD2 (6 bases). This receptor was taken from a man aged 55 to 70 with acute or convalescent COVID-19. CDR3 sequence (DNA): TGTGCCAGCAGGTCGGCTAGCGCGAACACCGGGGAGCTGTTTTTT. As protein: CASRSASANTGELFF.